This T cell receptor beta chain was profiled in a study of glioma-infiltrating T cells after dendritic cell vaccination. Turning to the study itself: Monocyte-derived dendritic cells, cultured approximately 7 days with IL-4 and GM-CSF, were pulsed with autologous tumor lysate. Broader study findings: No direct clonality-survival link was found; a diverse polyclonal response may matter.

In regard to this clone: The antigen is not known. The same CDR3 can be traced to other DNA sequences in this sample.

Time point noted: after dendritic cell vaccination, including at tumor progression/relapse. Isocitrate dehydrogenase mutation was absent in all glioblastoma patients. Primers: 60 V beta forward and 13 J beta reverse. This table comes from immunoSEQ multiplex PCR, and its TCRdb copy is limited to in-frame clones, with some not included. The table shows about 65,000 clones, with about nine tenths occurring only once. This clonotype was sampled from a human donor with glioblastoma. This material consisted of blood, taken after dendritic cell vaccination.

The CDR3: CASSNLGNPRGTNNSPLHF. The CDR3 DNA is TGTGCCAGCAGTAACCTAGGAAACCCCCGGGGAACCAATAATTCACCCCTCCACTTT. The chain has TRBV2 and TRBJ1-6; D is unclear. The germline V gene has CDR1 SNHLY and CDR2 FYNNEI. Trimming took off 5 bases at V and 5 bases at J, with 25 bases between the two ends. The CDR3 length is 19 residues.